This T cell receptor (beta chain) stems from a study of T cells in Graves' hyperthyroidism and ophthalmopathy. Overall study context: At the time of initial diagnosis and before any treatment, peripheral blood was collected.

Trimming removed 4 bases at V and 7 bases at J, with 7 bases between. Per germline, CDR1 SGHTA and CDR2 FQGTGA. This CDR3 is 12 amino acids long. The table lists this clonotype with many counts. Each person with ophthalmopathy scored at least 3 on the Clinical Activity Score, reached NOSPECS grade 4 or higher, and had been ill under 3 months. Fresh peripheral blood, 10 ml, was the source of the PBMCs. TCR beta CDR3 region amplification was performed from RNA transcripts. Primed by the HTBI set, a first-round RT-PCR was run on the TCR CDR3. TCRdb re-derived calls from the multiplex PCR reads in MiXCR, one entry per CDR3 protein. The table lists roughly 240,000 distinct CDR3 sequences, over 20% of them singletons.

The rearrangement links TRBV7-3 to TRBJ2-2; D is uncertain. The specimen was blood. The receptor was derived from a woman aged 40-49 years with Graves' ophthalmopathy. CDR3 in DNA: TGTGCCAGCAGCTGGCCTCACGGGGAGCTGTTTTTT. Translating gives CASSWPHGELFF.